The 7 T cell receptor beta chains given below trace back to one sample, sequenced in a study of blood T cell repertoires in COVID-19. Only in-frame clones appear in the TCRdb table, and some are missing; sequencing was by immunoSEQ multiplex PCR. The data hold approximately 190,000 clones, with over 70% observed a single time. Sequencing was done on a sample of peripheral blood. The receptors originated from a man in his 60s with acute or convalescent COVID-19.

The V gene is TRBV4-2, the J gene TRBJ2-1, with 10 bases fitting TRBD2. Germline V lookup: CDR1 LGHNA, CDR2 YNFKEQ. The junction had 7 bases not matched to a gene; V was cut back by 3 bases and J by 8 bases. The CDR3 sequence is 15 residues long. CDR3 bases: TGTGCCAGCAGCCAGTCTAGCGGGAGAACCCATGAGCAGTTCTTC. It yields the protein CASSQSSGRTHEQFF.

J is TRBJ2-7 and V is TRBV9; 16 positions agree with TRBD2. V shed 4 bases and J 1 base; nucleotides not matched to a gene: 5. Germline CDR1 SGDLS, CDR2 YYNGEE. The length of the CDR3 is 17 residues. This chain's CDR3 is CASSQGLAGGSSYEQYF. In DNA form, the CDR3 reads TGTGCCAGCAGCCAGGGACTAGCGGGAGGGTCGTCCTACGAGCAGTACTTC.

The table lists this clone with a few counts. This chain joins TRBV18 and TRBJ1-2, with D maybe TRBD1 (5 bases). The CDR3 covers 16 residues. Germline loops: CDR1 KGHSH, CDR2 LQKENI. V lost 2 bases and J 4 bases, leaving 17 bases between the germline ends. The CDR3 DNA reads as TGTGCCAGCTCACCAGGGGCGCGCGATCGGGCCTATGGCTACACCTTC. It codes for CASSPGARDRAYGYTF.

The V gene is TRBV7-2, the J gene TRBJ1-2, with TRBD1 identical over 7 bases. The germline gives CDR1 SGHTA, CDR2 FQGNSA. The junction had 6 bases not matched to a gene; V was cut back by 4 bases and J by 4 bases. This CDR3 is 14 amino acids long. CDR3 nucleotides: TGTGCCAGCAGCTCCGGGACAGCCTTCTATGGCTACACCTTC. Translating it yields CASSSGTAFYGYTF. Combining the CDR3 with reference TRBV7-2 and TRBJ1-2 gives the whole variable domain GAGVSQSPSNKVTEKGKDVELRCDPISGHTALYWYRQSLGQGLEFLIYFQGNSAPDKSGLPSDRFSAERTGGSVSTLTIQRTQQEDSAVYLCASSSGTAFYGYTFGSGTRLTVV.

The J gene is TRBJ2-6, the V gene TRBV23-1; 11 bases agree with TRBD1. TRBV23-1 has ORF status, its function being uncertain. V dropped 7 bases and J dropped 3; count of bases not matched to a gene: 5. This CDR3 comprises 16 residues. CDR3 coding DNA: TGCGCCAGCATGGGACAGGGGGTAGGTGGGGCCAACGTCCTGACTTTC. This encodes CASMGQGVGGANVLTF.

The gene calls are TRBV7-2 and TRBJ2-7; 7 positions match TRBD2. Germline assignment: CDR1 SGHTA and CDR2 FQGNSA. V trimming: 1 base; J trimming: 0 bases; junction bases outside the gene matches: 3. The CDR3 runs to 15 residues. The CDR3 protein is CASSLVGTTSYEQYF. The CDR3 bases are TGTGCCAGCAGCTTAGTAGGGACTACCTCCTACGAGCAGTACTTC.

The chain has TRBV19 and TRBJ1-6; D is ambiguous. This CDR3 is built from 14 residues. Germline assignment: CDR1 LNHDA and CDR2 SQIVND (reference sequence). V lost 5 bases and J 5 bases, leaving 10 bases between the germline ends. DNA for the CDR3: TGTGCCAGTAGTCAGTCGGGAGATAATTCACCCCTCCACTTT. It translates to CASSQSGDNSPLHF.